The entry below gives a single T cell receptor (beta chain) sequence along with its context. Its antigen is not identified. The data were obtained in a study of cytomegalovirus exposure and HLA in healthy donors. Study-wide points: The listing of 150 or so TCR beta chains classed them as cytomegalovirus-associated. The likely origin of a cluster of highly shared sequence variants was a sequencing artifact. TCR beta V- and J-gene trimming, according to a later analysis, was linked to a missense DCLRE1C variant. On later analysis, the bulk of CMV-associated TCR beta chains appeared to be HLA-restricted.

CDR1 and CDR2 (germline): LNHDA, SQIVND (reference sequence). The CDR3 contains 14 residues. With 6 bases removed from V and 7 bases from J, the gap between germline ends came to 16 bases. It was with 60 Vbeta and 13 Jbeta primers that the PCR ran. The assay was immunoSEQ multiplex PCR, and TCRdb's table has in-frame clones only and misses some. The sample consists of approximately 210,000 clones, roughly 80% of them appearing once. This sequence was found in a male donor in good health and CMV-seropositive. Source material: PBMCs. The V call is TRBV19, the J call TRBJ1-5; D may be TRBD1 (5 bases). The CDR3 loop is CASSFGGGEQPQHF. CDR3 bases: TGTGCCAGTAGCTTCGGGGGGGGAGAGCAGCCCCAGCATTTT.